This T cell receptor (beta chain) was obtained from a study of blood T cell repertoires in COVID-19. Across the whole study: Samples came from the United States, Italy and Spain, spanning acute and convalescent COVID-19.

In the authors' methods: Amplified reference gene primers provided the basis for estimating nucleated cell counts. Sequencing used immunoSEQ multiplex PCR; TCRdb keeps in-frame clones, though not all of them. V and J calls plus clone size are reproduced from that table; the DNA served to infer D and trimming. The sample carries 90,000 or so clones, 72% recorded once. The CDR3 consists of 16 residues. V lost 4 bases and J lost 4, with 17 bases in between. The germline V gene has CDR1 MDHEN and CDR2 SYDVKM. The sample was peripheral blood. The chain joins TRBV28 to TRBJ1-5; unclear D gene. This TCR came from an elderly woman with acute or convalescent COVID-19. CDR3: CASSSPGKGRNQPQHF. The CDR3, as DNA: TGTGCCAGCAGTTCACCAGGAAAAGGTCGAAATCAGCCCCAGCATTTT.